What follows are 20 T cell receptor beta chains derived from one specimen sequenced in a study of blood T cell repertoires in COVID-19. Sequencing used immunoSEQ multiplex PCR; TCRdb keeps in-frame clones, though not all of them. The table has fewer than 200,000 clones, roughly 79% seen once. What was sequenced was peripheral blood. These receptors were taken from a woman in her 70s with acute or convalescent COVID-19.

This clone was observed a few times. V usage is TRBV7-3 and J usage is TRBJ1-1; D remains ambiguous. The V gene lost 1 base and the J gene lost 3 bases, with 6 bases spanning the gap. This CDR3 is built from 13 residues. CDR1 is SGHTA, CDR2 FQGTGA, per germline. CDR3 sequence: CASSLNYDTEAFF. CDR3 bases: TGTGCCAGCAGCTTAAACTATGACACTGAAGCTTTCTTT.

The chain carries TRBV5-5 and TRBJ2-5; 16 bases agree with TRBD2. This CDR3 has 18 amino acids. Germline V gene data show CDR1 as SGHKS and CDR2 as YYEKEE (reference sequence). V was pared by 3 bases and J by 4 bases, with 9 bases of the junction left unmatched. CDR3 DNA: TGTGCCAGCAGCTCTGGGACTAGCGGGAGGGCCGAGGGAGAGACCCAGTACTTC. Amino acids: CASSSGTSGRAEGETQYF.

The chain couples TRBV27 to TRBJ1-2; D may be TRBD1 (5 bases). This CDR3 contains 16 residues. The V end was cut by 5 bases, the J end by 3 bases, with 19 bases between. Germline lookup yields CDR1 MNHEY and CDR2 SMNVEV (reference sequence). CDR3 DNA: TGTGCCAGCAGTCCCGACCGGACAAGCTCCGACTATGGCTACACCTTC. It specifies CASSPDRTSSDYGYTF.

The V and J genes are TRBV27 and TRBJ1-4; D gene uncertain. The CDR3 contains 16 residues. Germline V gene lookup returns CDR1 MNHEY and CDR2 SMNVEV (reference sequence). V shed 2 bases and J shed 3 bases, with 13 bases lying between them. This CDR3 reads CASSLRGGTPNEKLFF. The CDR3 nucleotides read TGTGCCAGCAGTTTACGGGGAGGAACCCCTAATGAAAAACTGTTTTTT.

V and J are TRBV29-1 and TRBJ1-4; 7 positions agree with TRBD1. After removal of 7 bases from V and 3 bases from J, the junction contained 5 bases not matched to a gene. The CDR3 is 13 amino acids. CDR1 is SQVTM and CDR2 is ANQGSEA in the germline V gene. DNA for the CDR3: TGCAGCGCTATGACAGGGTCTAATGAAAAACTGTTTTTT. Translating it yields CSAMTGSNEKLFF.

This rearrangement joins TRBV5-6 to TRBJ2-2; TRBD2 matches 11 bases. Losses at the gene ends were 2 bases for V and 11 bases for J; bases not matched to a gene: 14. The CDR3 contains 17 residues. The germline gives CDR1 SGHDT, CDR2 YYEEEE. CDR3 bases: TGTGCCAGCAGCTTCTCTCTAGCGGGAGGACTCTCCGTTGAGCTGTTTTTT. Its translation: CASSFSLAGGLSVELFF.

This chain links TRBV9 with TRBJ2-5; 8 bases map to TRBD1. Germline assignment: CDR1 SGDLS and CDR2 YYNGEE. The CDR3 is 16 residues long. V lost 4 bases and J lost 5; bases outside the gene matches: 13. The DNA of the CDR3 is TGTGCCAGCAGCCCCCGGACAGGGCCCACCGGGGAGACCCAGTACTTC. Translating it yields CASSPRTGPTGETQYF. Filled out from reference TRBV9 and TRBJ2-5, the complete variable domain reads DSGVTQTPKHLITATGQRVTLRCSPRSGDLSVYWYQQSLDQGLQFLIQYYNGEERAKGNILERFSAQQFPDLHSELNLSSLELGDSALYFCASSPRTGPTGETQYFGPGTRLLVL.

The chain has TRBV5-5 and TRBJ1-1; maybe TRBD1 (5 bases). The CDR3 consists of 13 residues. V lost 3 bases, J lost 5 bases, and 11 bases lay in between. The germline V gene has CDR1 SGHKS and CDR2 YYEKEE (reference sequence). CDR3 DNA sequence: TGTGCCAGCAGCTCGGAGGGACGTACTGAAGCTTTCTTT. It yields the protein CASSSEGRTEAFF.

The rearrangement links TRBV7-9 to TRBJ2-7, with 11 positions matching TRBD1. After removal of 5 bases from V and 4 bases from J, the junction contained 4 bases not matched to a gene. The CDR3 length is 14 residues. CDR1 SEHNR and CDR2 FQNEAQ come from the germline V gene (reference sequence). CDR3 DNA: TGTGCCAGCAGCGTGGACAGGGGGCTTTACGAGCAGTACTTC. Encoded protein: CASSVDRGLYEQYF.

The rearrangement uses TRBV7-2 and TRBJ2-2; tentative D call: TRBD1 (6 bases). The germline V and J ends were trimmed by 5 bases and 6 bases, with 19 bases remaining between them. Germline CDR1 and CDR2: SGHTA and FQGNSA. The CDR3 sequence is 16 residues long. The CDR3 DNA reads as TGTGCCAGCAGCCCGAACGTCGCAGGGGCGTCCGGGGAGCTGTTTTTT. This gives the protein CASSPNVAGASGELFF.

This clone was seen a single time. This chain uses TRBV7-2 with TRBJ2-7; D perhaps matches TRBD2 (5 bases). V was clipped by 2 bases and J by 4 bases, with 21 bases between them. The CDR3 length is 17 residues. Germline CDR1 is SGHTA and CDR2 is FQGNSA. The CDR3 sequence: CASSLFFSREYAYEQYF. Here the CDR3 DNA reads TGTGCCAGCAGCTTATTTTTTTCTCGGGAATACGCTTACGAGCAGTACTTC.

The table lists this clone with a count of one. This chain links TRBV5-4 with TRBJ2-7, with TRBD2 matching over 11 bases. CDR3 length: 14 residues. CDR1 and CDR2 (germline): SGHNT, YYREEE (reference sequence). Germline trimming cut 4 bases from V and 6 bases from J; bases unmatched to any gene: 6. The CDR3 region is CASSQTGTSGEQYF. DNA for the CDR3: TGTGCCAGCAGCCAAACCGGGACTAGCGGCGAGCAGTACTTC.

For the CDR3, the DNA is TGTGCCACCAGTGAGGGCGGGAGTGGTACAGATACGCAGTATTTT. Its protein product is CATSEGGSGTDTQYF. This chain uses TRBV24-1 with TRBJ2-3; 7 nucleotides line up with TRBD2. Trimming at V came to 4 bases and at J to 3 bases, leaving 6 bases not matched to a gene. The CDR3 sequence is 15 residues long. Germline values: CDR1 KGHDR, CDR2 SFDVKD.

J is TRBJ2-2 and V is TRBV14; a possible D gene is TRBD2 (5 bases). From germline, CDR1 is SGHDN and CDR2 FVKESK. The V end was cut by 4 bases, the J end by 4 bases, with 16 bases between. This CDR3 is built from 16 residues. CDR3 in DNA: TGTGCCAGCAGCCCGACTATCCTACGAGCCACCGGGGAGCTGTTTTTT. Its translation: CASSPTILRATGELFF.

The chain links TRBV27 to TRBJ1-5, with D maybe TRBD1 (5 bases). The CDR3 sequence is 16 residues long. V lost 2 bases to trimming and J lost 6 bases, with 17 bases between them. Germline values: CDR1 MNHEY, CDR2 SMNVEV (reference sequence). The CDR3 protein is CASSLKAGSSGQPQHF. The CDR3 DNA is TGTGCCAGCAGTTTAAAGGCAGGGTCATCGGGTCAGCCCCAGCATTTT.

The gene calls are TRBV6-1 and TRBJ2-6; TRBD1 aligns across 7 bases. This CDR3 has 17 residues. The ends lost 3 bases at V and 3 bases at J; junction bases unmatched: 8. Germline values: CDR1 MNHNS, CDR2 SASEGT. CDR3 nucleotide sequence: TGTGCCAGCAGTGAGTTGACAGGGACCTTTGGGGCCAACGTCCTGACTTTC. Protein: CASSELTGTFGANVLTF.

The chain combines TRBV11-3 with TRBJ2-1; 12 nucleotides match TRBD2. V lost 5 bases, J lost 4 bases, and 3 bases stayed unmatched. Germline loops: CDR1 SGHNT, CDR2 YENEEA. The CDR3 length is 15 residues. CDR3 residues: CASSLAGGVYNEQFF. CDR3 bases: TGTGCCAGCAGCCTAGCGGGAGGGGTTTACAATGAGCAGTTCTTC.

This clone was recorded only once. The V gene is TRBV3-1 (or the pseudogene TRBV3-2), the J gene TRBJ2-1; no definite D call. CDR1 is LGHDT and CDR2 is YNNKEL in the germline V gene (reference sequence). The CDR3 spans 16 residues. V lost 0 bases to trimming and J lost 6 bases, with 15 bases between them. DNA for the CDR3: TGTGCCAGCAGCCAAGAAATCAATATATACGGCAATGAGCAGTTCTTC. Translating it yields CASSQEINIYGNEQFF.

The CDR3 bases are TGCAGTGCTAGTCAGGGGGCGGTCAATCAGCCCCAGCATTTT. Its protein is CSASQGAVNQPQHF. The genes are TRBV20-1 and TRBJ1-5; 8 nucleotides line up with TRBD1. This CDR3 has 14 amino acids. V was pared by 3 bases and J by 3 bases, with 4 bases of the junction left unmatched. CDR1 is DFQATT and CDR2 is SNEGSKA in the germline V gene (reference sequence).

This chain connects TRBV7-3 to TRBJ2-2, with 7 bases identical to TRBD2. V lost 2 bases and J lost 1; bases outside the gene matches: 7. Germline CDR1 reads SGHTA; CDR2 reads FQGTGA. The CDR3 runs to 17 residues. The CDR3: CASSLLSSGVNTGELFF. In DNA form, the CDR3 reads TGTGCCAGCAGCTTATTGTCCAGCGGGGTGAACACCGGGGAGCTGTTTTTT.